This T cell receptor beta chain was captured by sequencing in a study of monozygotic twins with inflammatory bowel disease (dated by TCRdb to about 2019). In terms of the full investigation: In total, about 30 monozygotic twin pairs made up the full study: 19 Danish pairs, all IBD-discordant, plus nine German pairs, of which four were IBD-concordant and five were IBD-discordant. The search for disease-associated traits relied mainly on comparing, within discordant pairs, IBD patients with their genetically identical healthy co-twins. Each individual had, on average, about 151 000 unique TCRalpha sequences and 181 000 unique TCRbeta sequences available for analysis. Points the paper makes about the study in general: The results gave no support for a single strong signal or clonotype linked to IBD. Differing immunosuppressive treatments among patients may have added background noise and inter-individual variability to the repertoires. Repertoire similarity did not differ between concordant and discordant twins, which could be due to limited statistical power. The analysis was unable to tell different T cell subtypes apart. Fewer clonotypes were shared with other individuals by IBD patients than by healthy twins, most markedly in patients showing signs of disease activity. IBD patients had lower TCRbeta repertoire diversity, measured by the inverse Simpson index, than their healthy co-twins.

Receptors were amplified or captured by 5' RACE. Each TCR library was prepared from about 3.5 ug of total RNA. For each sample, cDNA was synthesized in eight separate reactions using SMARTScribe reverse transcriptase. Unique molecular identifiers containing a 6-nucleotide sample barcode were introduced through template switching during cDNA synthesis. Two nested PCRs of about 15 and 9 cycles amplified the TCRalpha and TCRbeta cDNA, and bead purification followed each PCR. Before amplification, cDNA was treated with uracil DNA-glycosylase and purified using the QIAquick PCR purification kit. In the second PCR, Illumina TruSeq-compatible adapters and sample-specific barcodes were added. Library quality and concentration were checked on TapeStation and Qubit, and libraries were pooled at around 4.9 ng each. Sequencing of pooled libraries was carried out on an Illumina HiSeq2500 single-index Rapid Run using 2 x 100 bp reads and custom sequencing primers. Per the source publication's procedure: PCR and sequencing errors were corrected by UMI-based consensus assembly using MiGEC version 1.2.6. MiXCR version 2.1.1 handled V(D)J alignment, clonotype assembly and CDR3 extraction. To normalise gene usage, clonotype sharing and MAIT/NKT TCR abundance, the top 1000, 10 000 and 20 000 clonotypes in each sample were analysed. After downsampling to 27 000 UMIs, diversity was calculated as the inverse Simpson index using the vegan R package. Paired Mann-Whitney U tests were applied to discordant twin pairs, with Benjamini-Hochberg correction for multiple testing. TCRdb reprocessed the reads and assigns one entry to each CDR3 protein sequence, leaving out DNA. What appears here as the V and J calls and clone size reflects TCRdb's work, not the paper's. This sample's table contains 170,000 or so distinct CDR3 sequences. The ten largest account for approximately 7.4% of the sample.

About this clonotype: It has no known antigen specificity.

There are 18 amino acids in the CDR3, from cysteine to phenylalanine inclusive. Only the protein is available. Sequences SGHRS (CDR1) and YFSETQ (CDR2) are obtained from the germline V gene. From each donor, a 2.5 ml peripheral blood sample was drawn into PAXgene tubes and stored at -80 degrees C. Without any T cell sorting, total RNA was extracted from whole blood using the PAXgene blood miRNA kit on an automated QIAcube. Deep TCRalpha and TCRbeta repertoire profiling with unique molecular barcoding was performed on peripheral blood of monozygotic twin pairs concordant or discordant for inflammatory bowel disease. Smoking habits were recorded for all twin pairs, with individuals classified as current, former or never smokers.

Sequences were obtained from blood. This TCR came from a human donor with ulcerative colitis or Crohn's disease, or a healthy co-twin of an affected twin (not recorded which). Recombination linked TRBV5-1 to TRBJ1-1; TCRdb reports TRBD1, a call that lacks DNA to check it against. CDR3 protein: CASSLRSARGQLNTEAFF.